Listed below are T cell receptor beta chains from one sample, sequenced in a study of blood T cell repertoires in COVID-19. Repertoires were generated with immunoSEQ multiplex PCR, while TCRdb's copy carries only in-frame clones and drops some. This sample carries more than 140,000 clones, 75% to 85% of them seen once, and the ten largest clones take about 7.8%. The sequenced sample consisted of peripheral blood. The source is a woman aged 50 to 60 in a cohort sampled during active or convalescent COVID-19. The CDR3 runs from the conserved cysteine through the conserved F or W. D genes are given only for firm matches.

V gene	J gene	D gene	CDR3 protein
TRBV9	TRBJ2-1	.	CASSVKISSYNEQFF
TRBV30	TRBJ2-3	TRBD2	CAWKPGTTFGDTQYF
TRBV7-2	TRBJ2-3	TRBD2	CASSHGLASDTQYF
TRBV19	TRBJ2-5	.	CASSISTTLSQETQYF
TRBV6-1	TRBJ2-1	TRBD1	CASSENRDRGNEQFF
TRBV5-1	TRBJ1-1	.	CASSWSSNTEAFF
TRBV3-1/TRBV3-2	TRBJ2-5	TRBD2	CASSQAGKLAGGETQYF
TRBV4-1	TRBJ2-1	TRBD2	CASTRGVSSGFNEQFF
TRBV25-1	TRBJ1-4	.	CASNPGTPNEKLFF
TRBV19	TRBJ1-6	.	CASSPTGILNSPLHF
TRBV18	TRBJ1-5	TRBD1	CASSPQGQGNQPQHF
TRBV3-1/TRBV3-2	TRBJ1-2	.	CASSQTTNYGYTF
TRBV3-1/TRBV3-2	TRBJ2-1	TRBD1	CASSQGGTGYSEQFF
TRBV12-3/TRBV12-4	TRBJ1-6	.	CASSLSRNSPLHF
TRBV19	TRBJ2-1	.	CASSIRGAGSNEQFF
TRBV5-1	TRBJ2-5	TRBD2	CASSTGLAGRVQETQYF
TRBV4-1	TRBJ2-7	TRBD2	CASSQGAGRGLSYEQYF
TRBV30	TRBJ2-5	TRBD2	CAWESGGAPETQYF
TRBV30	TRBJ1-5	.	CACGRPGQPQHF
TRBV7-9	TRBJ2-5	.	CASSASGLLQETQYF
TRBV30	TRBJ2-7	TRBD2	CAWSTSGGENEQYF
TRBV6-5	TRBJ2-3	TRBD1	CASSTGGGTDTQYF
TRBV7-9	TRBJ2-7	.	CASSSGQLINEQYF
TRBV2	TRBJ2-7	TRBD1	CASSVDRSEQYF